These 25 T cell receptor beta chains originate from one sample sequenced in a study of blood T cell repertoires in COVID-19. This table comes from immunoSEQ multiplex PCR, and its TCRdb copy is limited to in-frame clones, with some not included. The sample holds about 300,000 clones; approximately 84% are singletons and the top ten take more than 1.1%. The sequenced sample was peripheral blood. All receptors come from a human donor with COVID-19, enrolled during active disease. The donor label of this sample is uncertain.

The chain joins TRBV24-1 to TRBJ2-2; D uncertain. Germline V CDR1 and CDR2: KGHDR, SFDVKD. The CDR3 length is 13 residues. Trimming took 3 bases from V and 3 from J, leaving 4 bases between them. CDR3 sequence: CATSDLYTGELFF. Here the CDR3 DNA reads TGTGCCACCAGTGATCTGTACACCGGGGAGCTGTTTTTT.

The chain links TRBV13 to TRBJ2-5, with TRBD2 matching 11 bases. J was trimmed by 3 bases and V by 5 bases; bases with no gene match: 5. CDR3 size: 15 residues. Per the germline V gene, CDR1 is PRHDT and CDR2 is FYEKMQ (reference sequence). CDR3 in DNA: TGTGCCAGCAGCATTAGCGGGAGGGCCGAAGAGACCCAGTACTTC. Amino acids: CASSISGRAEETQYF.

This rearrangement joins TRBV15 to TRBJ1-4; D is possibly TRBD1 (6 bases). This CDR3 contains 17 residues. V was trimmed by 2 bases and J by 0 bases, leaving 13 bases between them. Germline V lookup: CDR1 LNHNV, CDR2 YYDKDF (reference sequence). CDR3 sequence: CATSRRQDFSTNEKLFF. CDR3 nucleotide sequence: TGTGCCACCAGCAGAAGACAGGATTTCTCAACTAATGAAAAACTGTTTTTT.

This clone is a singleton in its sample. The chain is built from TRBV16 and TRBJ2-4; 10 positions match TRBD1. V lost 1 base to trimming and J lost 8 bases; unmatched junction nucleotides: 5. The CDR3 extends over 15 amino acids. The germline V gene has CDR1 KGHSY and CDR2 FQNENV. The CDR3 loop reads CASSQWGQGRDIQYF. The CDR3 region has the DNA TGTGCCAGCAGCCAATGGGGACAGGGGAGGGACATTCAGTACTTC.

The J gene is TRBJ2-3, the V gene TRBV27; 7 nucleotides line up with TRBD1. This CDR3 has 12 amino acids. V gave up 5 bases and J gave up 7 bases; unmatched junction bases: 3. Germline V lookup: CDR1 MNHEY, CDR2 SMNVEV (reference sequence). The CDR3 protein is CASSATGYTQYF. The DNA of the CDR3 is TGTGCCAGCAGTGCGACAGGGTATACGCAGTATTTT.

The gene calls are TRBV19 and TRBJ2-1; 13 nucleotides match TRBD2. The trim removed 4 bases at V and 9 bases at J, leaving 6 bases unmatched. This CDR3 region has 15 residues. Germline lookup yields CDR1 LNHDA and CDR2 SQIVND (reference sequence). Here the CDR3 reads CASSTGLAGESEQFF. CDR3 DNA: TGTGCCAGTAGTACCGGACTAGCGGGAGAGAGTGAGCAGTTCTTC.

This clone showed up just a few times. The chain joins TRBV27 to TRBJ2-3; 9 nucleotides line up with TRBD1. This CDR3 has 15 amino acids. In germline, CDR1 is MNHEY, CDR2 SMNVEV (reference sequence). The junction had 8 bases not matched to a gene; V was cut back by 6 bases and J by 4 bases. The CDR3 sequence is CASSPARDRADTQYF. DNA for the CDR3: TGTGCCAGCAGCCCTGCAAGGGACAGGGCAGATACGCAGTATTTT.

V and J are TRBV2 and TRBJ1-4; no clear D gene. Trimming stripped 6 bases from V and 0 bases from J, with 11 bases between. This CDR3 has 15 amino acids. CDR1 SNHLY and CDR2 FYNNEI come from the germline V gene. For the CDR3, the DNA is TGTGCCAGCAGGGCAAGGACTGCAACTAATGAAAAACTGTTTTTT. As protein: CASRARTATNEKLFF.

This clone was counted once. The V gene is TRBV7-9, the J gene TRBJ2-2; tentatively, D is TRBD1 (5 bases). Trimming left V 1 base short and J 3 bases short, with 9 bases between. The CDR3 has 15 residues. Germline V gene data show CDR1 as SEHNR and CDR2 as FQNEAQ (reference sequence). Here the CDR3 reads CASSLGGLDTGELFF. In nucleotides, the CDR3 is TGTGCCAGCAGCTTAGGGGGCCTGGACACCGGGGAGCTGTTTTTT.

The chain links TRBV27 to TRBJ2-7; TRBD1 agrees at 7 bases. Germline CDR1 reads MNHEY; CDR2 reads SMNVEV (reference sequence). The length of the CDR3 is 17 residues. Germline trimming cut 3 bases from V and 0 bases from J; bases unmatched to any gene: 11. This chain's CDR3 is CASSFATGTANSYEQYF. CDR3 sequence (DNA): TGTGCCAGCAGTTTTGCAACAGGGACAGCCAACTCCTACGAGCAGTACTTC.

The chain employs TRBV24-1 and TRBJ2-3; 8 bases fit TRBD1. Germline lookup yields CDR1 KGHDR and CDR2 SFDVKD. V gave up 9 bases and J gave up 1 base; unmatched junction bases: 5. This CDR3 is built from 14 residues. CDR3 in amino acids: CATRGQGGTDTQYF. CDR3 coding DNA: TGTGCCACCCGCGGACAGGGAGGCACAGATACGCAGTATTTT.

The chain recombines TRBV29-1 with TRBJ1-1, with D possibly matching TRBD1 (5 bases). Deletions cut 6 bases from V and 2 bases from J, with 13 bases between. CDR1 is SQVTM and CDR2 is ANQGSEA in the germline V gene. CDR3 length equals 13 residues. For the CDR3, the DNA is TGCAGCGTGGGGGGGGAGGAAAACACTGAAGCTTTCTTT. Protein sequence: CSVGGEENTEAFF.

A remark on this clone: Other DNA sequences in this sample translate to the same CDR3. This chain joins TRBV28 and TRBJ1-4, with 7 bases matching TRBD1. Germline CDR1 and CDR2: MDHEN and SYDVKM. The CDR3 loop spans 12 amino acids. The J segment lost 5 bases and the V segment lost 6 bases, leaving 0 bases of the junction unmatched. The chain's CDR3 is CASRQGNEKLFF. The CDR3 DNA follows: TGTGCCAGCAGACAGGGGAATGAAAAACTGTTTTTT.

This clone has just one count. The chain joins TRBV19 to TRBJ1-2; 8 bases align to TRBD1. CDR1 and CDR2 from the germline V gene are LNHDA and SQIVND (reference sequence). CDR3 length: 15 residues. V shed 5 bases and J 1 base; nucleotides not matched to a gene: 6. CDR3 sequence: CASSHQGAVNYGYTF. Written as DNA, the CDR3 is TGTGCCAGTAGTCACCAGGGGGCTGTTAACTATGGCTACACCTTC.

This clone was recorded only once. The chain joins TRBV5-1 to TRBJ2-1; 12 nucleotides agree with TRBD2. Germline-derived CDR1 and CDR2 are SGHRS and YFSETQ. Germline trimming cut 0 bases from V and 8 bases from J; bases unmatched to any gene: 3. The CDR3 has 15 amino acids. The CDR3 DNA follows: TGCGCCAGCAGCTTGGGGACTAGCGGGACCTATGAGCAGTTCTTC. Residues: CASSLGTSGTYEQFF.

The sample holds one count of this clone. The chain has TRBV10-1 and TRBJ1-1, with 7 bases matching TRBD1. Trimming took 5 bases from V and 4 from J; bases not matched to a gene: 28. Germline V gene lookup returns CDR1 WNHNN and CDR2 SYGVQD (reference sequence). This CDR3 is 21 amino acids long. The CDR3: CASSTKQGIDVLTRLCTEAFF. CDR3 bases: TGCGCCAGCAGTACAAAACAGGGGATCGATGTTTTAACCCGCCTATGCACTGAAGCTTTCTTT.

This clone was recorded a few times. The chain links TRBV5-1 to TRBJ2-3; D remains ambiguous. The germline gives CDR1 SGHRS, CDR2 YFSETQ. V lost 1 base to trimming and J lost 6 bases, with 18 bases between them. The CDR3 totals 16 residues. CDR3 residues: CASSLRPGIGLDTQYF. The CDR3 DNA reads as TGCGCCAGCAGCTTGCGGCCAGGAATAGGCCTTGATACGCAGTATTTT.

The chain couples TRBV5-1 to TRBJ1-6; D call uncertain. Germline V lookup: CDR1 SGHRS, CDR2 YFSETQ. The CDR3 loop spans 15 amino acids. Trimming stripped 5 bases from V and 7 bases from J, with 16 bases between. The CDR3 DNA reads as TGCGCCAGCAGTATAGACCGGACGGGGAATTCACCCCTCCACTTT. This sequence encodes CASSIDRTGNSPLHF.

The rearrangement uses TRBV28 and TRBJ2-2, with D tentatively TRBD2 (7 bases). V lost 7 bases and J 4 bases, leaving 19 bases between the germline ends. Germline lookup yields CDR1 MDHEN and CDR2 SYDVKM. This CDR3 is 16 amino acids long. CDR3 region: CASTEGGALGTGELFF. CDR3 in DNA: TGTGCCAGCACCGAAGGGGGGGCGCTTGGCACCGGGGAGCTGTTTTTT.

This chain links TRBV11-2 with TRBJ1-4; tentatively, D is TRBD1 (5 bases). V gave up 2 bases and J gave up 3 bases, with 10 bases separating them. CDR1 is SGHAT and CDR2 is FQNNGV in the germline V gene. This CDR3 has 15 residues. This chain's CDR3 is CASSLQGWANEKLFF. The CDR3 DNA follows: TGTGCCAGCAGCTTACAGGGCTGGGCTAATGAAAAACTGTTTTTT.

This rearrangement joins TRBV28 to TRBJ2-3; a weak D match, TRBD1 (5 bases). With 3 bases removed from V and 1 base from J, the gap between germline ends came to 14 bases. The CDR3 loop spans 16 amino acids. The germline gives CDR1 MDHEN, CDR2 SYDVKM. In DNA, the CDR3 is TGTGCCAGCAGTTTCCGCGGCACCAGGGGCACAGATACGCAGTATTTT. It is translated as CASSFRGTRGTDTQYF.

The gene calls are TRBV6-5 and TRBJ2-1; D call uncertain. CDR3 length: 16 residues. CDR1 MNHEY and CDR2 SVGAGI come from the germline V gene. With 2 bases removed from V and 4 bases from J, the gap between germline ends came to 15 bases. CDR3 sequence: CASSYSAPSSYNEQFF. The CDR3 region has the DNA TGTGCCAGCAGTTACAGCGCCCCTTCCTCATACAATGAGCAGTTCTTC.

The CDR3 bases are TGTGCCAGCAGCTTGGGGGGACTAGCCTACAATGAGCAGTTCTTC. Protein product: CASSLGGLAYNEQFF. The V and J genes are TRBV5-6 and TRBJ2-1, with TRBD2 matching over 8 bases. The length of the CDR3 is 15 residues. The J segment lost 2 bases and the V segment lost 0 bases, leaving 1 base of the junction unmatched. Germline CDR1 and CDR2: SGHDT and YYEEEE.

The gene calls are TRBV29-1 and TRBJ2-1; 7 bases are shared with TRBD2. Germline CDR1 and CDR2: SQVTM and ANQGSEA. The CDR3 length is 17 residues. The V and J ends lost 4 bases and 0 bases, in that order; junction bases with no gene match: 12. CDR3: CSVVTHSGESSYNEQFF. DNA for the CDR3: TGCAGCGTTGTTACCCACAGCGGGGAGTCCTCCTACAATGAGCAGTTCTTC.

Worth noting for this clone: One junction end does not reproduce the germline sequence, and a read error may be involved. The genes are TRBV7-7 and TRBJ2-7; 10 positions match TRBD2. This CDR3 has 15 residues. CDR1 and CDR2 (germline): SSHAT, FNYEAQ (reference sequence). The CDR3 DNA follows: TGTGCTAGCAGCAAGGGTCTAGCGGGAGCCTACGAGCAGTACTTC. It is translated as CASSKGLAGAYEQYF.